These T cell receptor beta chains were read from a single sample in a study of response to subunit inactivated influenza vaccine. In TCRdb, the RT-PCR reads were re-called with MiXCR into one record per CDR3 protein. Here the sample spans 400,000 to 550,000 distinct CDR3 sequences, 25% being singletons. Sample: CD4+ T cells sorted from PBMCs, taken about 5 days after vaccination. These TCRs come from a man aged 50-59 years who received an inactivated influenza vaccine. CDR3s include the opening cysteine and the closing phenylalanine or tryptophan. Each record gives: D gene, clone size, J gene, V gene, CDR3 protein, CDR3 DNA. D genes are given only for firm matches. Clone size is not always given. Where it is, it says once, few, many or a class for expanded clones.

TRBD2	.	TRBJ2-5	TRBV28	CASSTSGGRQETQYF	TGTGCCAGCAGTACTAGCGGGGGCCGTCAAGAGACCCAGTACTTC
.	few	TRBJ2-7	TRBV19	CASSRGGGYEQYF	TGTGCCAGTAGTCGGGGAGGGGGCTACGAGCAGTACTTC
.	.	TRBJ1-5	TRBV7-9	CASSLGVGGGNQPQHF	TGTGCCAGCAGCTTAGGCGTAGGGGGAGGCAATCAGCCCCAGCATTTT
TRBD1	many	TRBJ1-5	TRBV5-1	CASSLTGDQPQHF	TGTGCCAGCAGCTTAACAGGGGACCAGCCCCAGCATTTT
.	.	TRBJ2-7	TRBV6-1	CASSLTIGTHEQYF	TGTGCCAGCAGCCTTACGATAGGCACCCACGAGCAGTACTTC
.	.	TRBJ2-7	TRBV12-3/TRBV12-4	CASSLWTVTTSYEQYF	TGTGCCAGCAGTTTGTGGACAGTGACTACCTCCTACGAGCAGTACTTC
.	.	TRBJ2-4	TRBV5-6	CASSPLGVLAKNIQYF	TGTGCCAGCAGCCCTTTAGGGGTCTTGGCCAAAAACATTCAGTACTTC
TRBD1	few	TRBJ2-7	TRBV6-2/TRBV6-3	CASVSRDRLTYYEQYF	TGTGCCAGCGTGAGTCGGGACAGACTTACCTACTACGAGCAGTACTTC
.	.	TRBJ2-7	TRBV4-2	CASSQEAGTFPYEQYF	TGTGCCAGCAGCCAAGAGGCCGGGACATTTCCCTACGAGCAGTACTTC
.	few	TRBJ2-1	TRBV15	CATSRDRGIYNEQFF	TGTGCCACCAGCAGAGATCGCGGGATCTACAATGAGCAGTTCTTC
.	.	TRBJ1-1	TRBV3-1	CASSQASTMNTEAFF	TGTGCCAGCAGCCAAGCGTCAACGATGAACACTGAAGCTTTCTTT
.	few	TRBJ2-2	TRBV5-1	CASSLNLLTGELFF	TGCGCCAGCAGCTTGAATCTTTTGACCGGGGAGCTGTTTTTT
TRBD2	few	TRBJ2-1	TRBV7-2	CASSLGLAGIYEQFF	TGTGCCAGCAGCTTAGGACTAGCGGGTATTTATGAGCAGTTCTTC
TRBD2	few	TRBJ2-3	TRBV4-2	CASSQERRLAGADTQYF	TGTGCCAGCAGCCAAGAAAGAAGGCTAGCGGGGGCGGATACGCAGTATTTT
TRBD1	.	TRBJ1-2	TRBV6-5	CASSYAGTGNYGYTF	TGTGCCAGCAGTTACGCCGGGACAGGGAACTATGGCTACACCTTC
TRBD2	once	TRBJ2-7	TRBV2	CATETSGSYEQYF	TGTGCCACCGAGACTAGCGGCTCCTACGAGCAGTACTTC
TRBD1	few	TRBJ1-2	TRBV6-2/TRBV6-3	CASSYSWAAIQGAGGYTF	TGTGCCAGCAGTTACTCGTGGGCCGCCATACAGGGGGCCGGTGGCTACACCTTC
.	.	TRBJ2-1	TRBV5-1	CASSIGGGSPQFF	TGCGCCAGCAGCATTGGAGGGGGGAGTCCCCAGTTCTTC
.	few	TRBJ1-2	TRBV6-2/TRBV6-3	CASSRGQGFTYGYTF	TGTGCCAGCAGTCGCGGACAAGGTTTCACTTATGGCTACACCTTC
.	few	TRBJ1-4	TRBV4-1	CASSRFGGEKLFF	TGCGCCAGCAGCCGTTTCGGGGGTGAAAAACTGTTTTTT
.	few	TRBJ2-3	TRBV5-1	CASSLVGQGADTQYF	TGCGCCAGCAGCTTGGTGGGGCAGGGTGCAGATACGCAGTATTTT
TRBD1	.	TRBJ2-7	TRBV7-2	CASSIQGASYEQYF	TGTGCCAGCAGCATACAGGGGGCAAGCTACGAGCAGTACTTC
.	.	TRBJ2-2	TRBV11-3	CASSLNGRTGELFF	TGTGCCAGCAGCCTGAACGGGAGAACCGGGGAGCTGTTTTTT
.	.	TRBJ2-7	TRBV18	CASSPPGLGSSYEQYF	TGTGCCAGCTCACCACCTGGCCTAGGGAGCTCCTACGAGCAGTACTTC
.	few	TRBJ2-7	TRBV7-6	CASSLASAGYEQYF	TGTGCCAGCAGCTTAGCGTCAGCAGGCTACGAGCAGTACTTC
.	few	TRBJ1-1	TRBV4-2	CASSQDLVQGYTEAFF	TGTGCCAGCAGCCAAGATTTGGTACAGGGTTATACTGAAGCTTTCTTT
.	few	TRBJ2-2	TRBV24-1	CATSDLGRDGTGELFF	TGTGCCACCAGTGATTTGGGCAGGGACGGCACCGGGGAGCTGTTTTTT
TRBD2	many	TRBJ2-1	TRBV12-3/TRBV12-4	CASSIDRTSGNNEQFF	TGTGCCAGCAGCATCGATCGGACTAGCGGTAACAATGAGCAGTTCTTC
.	.	TRBJ1-5	TRBV12-3/TRBV12-4	CASSLGAGGNQPQHF	TGTGCCAGCAGCCTGGGTGCCGGGGGCAATCAGCCCCAGCATTTT
TRBD1	.	TRBJ1-4	TRBV4-1	CASSQESTGVGEKLFF	TGCGCCAGCAGCCAAGAGAGTACAGGGGTAGGTGAAAAACTGTTTTTT
.	few	TRBJ1-1	TRBV12-3/TRBV12-4	CATQGLNTEAFF	TGTGCCACCCAGGGGCTGAACACTGAAGCTTTCTTT
TRBD2	.	TRBJ2-7	TRBV27	CASSPRTSRGEQYF	TGTGCCAGCAGTCCGAGGACTAGCAGAGGCGAGCAGTACTTC
TRBD1	.	TRBJ1-2	TRBV7-2	CASSTLTGTGAYGYTF	TGTGCCAGCAGCACGCTTACCGGGACAGGGGCCTATGGCTACACCTTC
.	.	TRBJ2-3	TRBV9	CASSVATDTQYF	TGTGCCAGCAGCGTCGCCACAGATACGCAGTATTTT